The 7 T cell receptor beta chains below come from one sample, sequenced in a study of T cells in Graves' hyperthyroidism and ophthalmopathy. Amplification targeted TCR beta CDR3 regions from RNA transcripts. The TCR CDR3 was amplified in a first-round RT-PCR using the HTBI primer set. From the multiplex PCR reads, TCRdb called clonotypes with MiXCR, one entry per CDR3 protein. The data hold a few hundred thousand distinct CDR3 sequences, with about 43% observed a single time. Sequencing used peripheral blood or thyroid tissue (not recorded which). The receptor set was obtained from an adult woman with Graves' disease, either hyperthyroidism or ophthalmopathy (not recorded which).

The V gene is TRBV28, the J gene TRBJ1-2; D gene uncertain. The CDR3 consists of 12 residues. Looked up from germline, CDR1 is MDHEN and CDR2 is SYDVKM. V was shortened by 2 bases and J by 5 bases, with 6 bases between the two germline ends. The CDR3 here is CASSLRKYGYTF. The CDR3 DNA follows: TGTGCCAGCAGTTTACGGAAGTATGGCTACACCTTC.

This clonotype was counted at least ten times. The V and J genes are TRBV9 and TRBJ1-1; the D is unclear. Trimming pared 4 bases from V and 7 bases from J, leaving 11 bases between. The CDR3 length is 12 residues. Germline assignment: CDR1 SGDLS and CDR2 YYNGEE. The DNA for the CDR3 is TGTGCCAGCAGCCCCCTCGCACGTGAAGCTTTCTTT. Translation: CASSPLAREAFF.

This clonotype was seen repeatedly, ten times or more. The J gene is TRBJ1-5, the V gene TRBV12-3 or TRBV12-4; the match to TRBD1 covers 8 bases. This CDR3 comprises 16 residues. J was trimmed by 2 bases and V by 5 bases; bases with no gene match: 8. CDR3 protein: CASSPSGQGGNQPQHF. CDR3 nucleotide sequence: TGTGCCAGCAGTCCCTCCGGACAGGGAGGCAATCAGCCCCAGCATTTT.

CDR3 sequence (DNA): TGTGCCAGCAGCTCACGAAGGGAGGGGTACACTGAAGCTTTCTTT. Translation: CASSSRREGYTEAFF. V usage is TRBV7-8 and J usage is TRBJ1-1; TRBD1 is a possible D gene (5 bases). CDR1 is SGHVS and CDR2 is FQNEAQ in the germline V gene. The ends were cut back, 4 bases at V and 3 bases at J, with 15 bases in the middle. CDR3 length equals 15 residues.

This chain joins TRBV19 and TRBJ2-2; 10 bases are shared with TRBD1. Germline trimming cut 8 bases from V and 6 bases from J; bases unmatched to any gene: 9. Germline CDR1 LNHDA, CDR2 SQIVND (reference sequence). The CDR3 contains 15 residues. The CDR3 coding sequence is TGTGCCAGTTTCCATGGGACAGGGGTTTCCGGGGAGCTGTTTTTT. Translation: CASFHGTGVSGELFF.

This clonotype has a count of ten or more. V usage is TRBV9 and J usage is TRBJ1-2; 7 bases align to TRBD1. V lost 4 bases, J lost 7 bases, and 13 bases stayed unmatched. Germline CDR1 is SGDLS and CDR2 is YYNGEE. CDR3 length equals 15 residues. The CDR3 region is CASSQTRDSVFGYTF. The CDR3 nucleotides are TGTGCCAGCAGCCAGACCCGGGACAGCGTATTTGGCTACACCTTC.

This clonotype was counted ten times or more. CDR3 DNA: TGCAGTGCTCCTAAATTTCCGCGGGCCTCCTACGAGCAGTACTTC. Amino acid sequence: CSAPKFPRASYEQYF. The chain combines TRBV20-1 with TRBJ2-7, with D maybe TRBD2 (5 bases). The germline V gene encodes CDR1 DFQATT and CDR2 SNEGSKA (reference sequence). The CDR3 has 15 residues. The V end lost 5 bases, the J end lost 0 bases, and 17 bases lay between the germline ends.